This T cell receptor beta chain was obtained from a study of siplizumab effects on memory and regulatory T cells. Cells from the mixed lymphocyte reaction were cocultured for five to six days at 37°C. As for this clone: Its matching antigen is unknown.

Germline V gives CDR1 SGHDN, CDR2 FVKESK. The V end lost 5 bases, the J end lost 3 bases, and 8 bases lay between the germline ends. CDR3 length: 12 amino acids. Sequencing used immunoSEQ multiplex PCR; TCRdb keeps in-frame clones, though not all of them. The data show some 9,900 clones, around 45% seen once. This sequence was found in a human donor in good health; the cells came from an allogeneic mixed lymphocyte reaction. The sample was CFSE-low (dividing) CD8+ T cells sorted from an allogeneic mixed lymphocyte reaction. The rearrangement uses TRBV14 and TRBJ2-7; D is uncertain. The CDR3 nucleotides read TGTGCCAGCAGCTCCACGCGCTACGAGCAGTACTTC. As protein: CASSSTRYEQYF.